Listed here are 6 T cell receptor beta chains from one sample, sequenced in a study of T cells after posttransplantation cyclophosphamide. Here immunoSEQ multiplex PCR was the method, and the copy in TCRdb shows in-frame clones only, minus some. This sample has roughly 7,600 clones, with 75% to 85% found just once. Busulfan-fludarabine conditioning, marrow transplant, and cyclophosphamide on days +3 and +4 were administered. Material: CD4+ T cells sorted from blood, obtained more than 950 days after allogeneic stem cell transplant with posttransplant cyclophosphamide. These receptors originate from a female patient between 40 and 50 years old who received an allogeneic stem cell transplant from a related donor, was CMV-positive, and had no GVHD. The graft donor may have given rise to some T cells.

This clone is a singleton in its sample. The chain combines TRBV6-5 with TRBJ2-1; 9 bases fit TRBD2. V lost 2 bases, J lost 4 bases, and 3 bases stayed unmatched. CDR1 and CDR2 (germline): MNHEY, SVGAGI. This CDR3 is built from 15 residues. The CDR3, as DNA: TGTGCCAGCAGTTACAGCGGGGGGAATTACAATGAGCAGTTCTTC. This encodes CASSYSGGNYNEQFF.

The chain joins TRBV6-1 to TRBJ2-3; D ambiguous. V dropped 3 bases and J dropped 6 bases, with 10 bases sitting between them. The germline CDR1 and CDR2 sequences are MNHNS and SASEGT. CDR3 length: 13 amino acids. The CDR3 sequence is CASSDVFRDTQYF. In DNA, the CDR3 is TGTGCCAGCAGTGATGTATTCAGGGATACGCAGTATTTT.

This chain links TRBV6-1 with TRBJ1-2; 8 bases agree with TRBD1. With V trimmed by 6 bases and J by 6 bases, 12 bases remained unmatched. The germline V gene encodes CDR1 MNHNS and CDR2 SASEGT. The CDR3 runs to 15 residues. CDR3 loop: CASSDPLTGANGYTF. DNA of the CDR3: TGTGCCAGCAGCGACCCCCTGACAGGGGCCAATGGCTACACCTTC.

CDR3 sequence reads: CASSPQRNPTGDETQYF. The CDR3 coding sequence is TGTGCCAGCAGCCCACAACGCAACCCGACAGGGGATGAGACCCAGTACTTC. The chain uses TRBV7-9 and TRBJ2-5; 8 bases line up with TRBD1. The germline V gene encodes CDR1 SEHNR and CDR2 FQNEAQ (reference sequence). This CDR3 has 17 amino acids. J lost 5 bases, V lost 5 bases, and 16 bases had no gene match.

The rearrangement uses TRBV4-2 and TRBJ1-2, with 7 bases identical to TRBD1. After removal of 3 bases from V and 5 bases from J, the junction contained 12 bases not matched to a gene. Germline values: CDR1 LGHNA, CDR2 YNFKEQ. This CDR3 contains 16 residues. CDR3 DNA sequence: TGTGCCAGCAGCCAGGCTCCCCCGGGACAGCAATATGGCTACACCTTC. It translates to CASSQAPPGQQYGYTF.

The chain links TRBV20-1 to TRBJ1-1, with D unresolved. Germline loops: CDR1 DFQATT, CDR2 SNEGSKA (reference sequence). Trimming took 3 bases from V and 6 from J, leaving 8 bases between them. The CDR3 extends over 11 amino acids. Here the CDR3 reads CSASAGPEAFF. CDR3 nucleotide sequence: TGCAGTGCTAGTGCCGGTCCTGAAGCTTTCTTT.